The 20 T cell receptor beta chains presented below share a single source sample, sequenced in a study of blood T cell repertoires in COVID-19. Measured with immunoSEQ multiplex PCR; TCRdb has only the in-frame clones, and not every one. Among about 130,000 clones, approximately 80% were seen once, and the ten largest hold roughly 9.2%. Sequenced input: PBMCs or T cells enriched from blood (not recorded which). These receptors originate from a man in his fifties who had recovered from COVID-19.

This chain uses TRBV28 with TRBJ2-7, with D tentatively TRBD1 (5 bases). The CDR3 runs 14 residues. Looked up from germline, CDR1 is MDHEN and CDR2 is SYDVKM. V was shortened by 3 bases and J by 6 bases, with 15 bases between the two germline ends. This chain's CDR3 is CASSLTVDPGEQYF. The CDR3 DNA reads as TGTGCCAGCAGTTTGACAGTGGATCCTGGCGAGCAGTACTTC. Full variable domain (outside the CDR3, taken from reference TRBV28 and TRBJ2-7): DVKVTQSSRYLVKRTGEKVFLECVQDMDHENMFWYRQDPGLGLRLIYFSYDVKMKEKGDIPEGYSVSREKKERFSLILESASTNQTSMYLCASSLTVDPGEQYFGPGTRLTVT.

CDR3: CASSRDAGNTEAFF. The CDR3 DNA sequence: TGTGCCAGCTCACGAGACGCGGGGAACACTGAAGCTTTCTTT. V gene TRBV18 combines with J gene TRBJ1-1; D uncertain. The V end was cut by 4 bases, the J end by 1 base, with 10 bases between. This CDR3 region has 14 residues. Germline V gives CDR1 KGHSH, CDR2 LQKENI.

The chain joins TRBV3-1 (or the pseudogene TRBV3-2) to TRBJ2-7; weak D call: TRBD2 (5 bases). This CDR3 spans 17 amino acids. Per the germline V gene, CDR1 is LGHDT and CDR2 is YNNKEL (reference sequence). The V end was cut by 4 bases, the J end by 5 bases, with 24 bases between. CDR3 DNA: TGTGCCAGCAGCCGGTGGATGAGCAGCGGCCCCCGCGACGAGCAGTACTTC. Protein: CASSRWMSSGPRDEQYF.

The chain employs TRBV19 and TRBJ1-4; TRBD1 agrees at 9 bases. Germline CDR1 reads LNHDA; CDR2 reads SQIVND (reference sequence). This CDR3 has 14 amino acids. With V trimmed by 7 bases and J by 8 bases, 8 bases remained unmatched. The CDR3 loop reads CASMKGQGGEKLFF. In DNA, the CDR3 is TGTGCCAGTATGAAGGGACAGGGAGGCGAAAAACTGTTTTTT. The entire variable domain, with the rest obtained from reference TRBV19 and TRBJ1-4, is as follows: DGGITQSPKYLFRKEGQNVTLSCEQNLNHDAMYWYRQDPGQGLRLIYYSQIVNDFQKGDIAEGYSVSREKKESFPLTVTSAQKNPTAFYLCASMKGQGGEKLFFGSGTQLSVL.

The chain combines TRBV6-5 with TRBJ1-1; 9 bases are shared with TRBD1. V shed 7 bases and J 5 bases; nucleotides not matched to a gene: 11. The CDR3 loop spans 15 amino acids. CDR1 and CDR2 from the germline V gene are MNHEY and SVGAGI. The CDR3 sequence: CASKRDRARFTEAFF. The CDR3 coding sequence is TGTGCCAGCAAAAGGGACAGGGCAAGATTTACTGAAGCTTTCTTT.

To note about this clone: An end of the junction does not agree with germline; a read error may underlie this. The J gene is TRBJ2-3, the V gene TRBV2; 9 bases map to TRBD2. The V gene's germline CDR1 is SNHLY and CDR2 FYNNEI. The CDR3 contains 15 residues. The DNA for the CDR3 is TGTGCCAGCGCGAACACCGGGACTAGCACTGATACGCAGTATTTT. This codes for CASANTGTSTDTQYF.

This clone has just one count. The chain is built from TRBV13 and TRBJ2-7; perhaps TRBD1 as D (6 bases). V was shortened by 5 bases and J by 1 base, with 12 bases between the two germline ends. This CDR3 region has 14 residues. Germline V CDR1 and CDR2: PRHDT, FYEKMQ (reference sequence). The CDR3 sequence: CASSQTGKSYEQYF. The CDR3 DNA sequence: TGTGCCAGCAGCCAAACAGGGAAATCCTACGAGCAGTACTTC.

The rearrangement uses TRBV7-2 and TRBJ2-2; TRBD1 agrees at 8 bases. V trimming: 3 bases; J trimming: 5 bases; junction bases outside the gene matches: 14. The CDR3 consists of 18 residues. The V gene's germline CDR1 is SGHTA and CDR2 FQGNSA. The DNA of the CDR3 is TGTGCCAGCAGCTTTTTGCCCGTCGGACAGGGATATACCGGGGAGCTGTTTTTT. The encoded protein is CASSFLPVGQGYTGELFF.

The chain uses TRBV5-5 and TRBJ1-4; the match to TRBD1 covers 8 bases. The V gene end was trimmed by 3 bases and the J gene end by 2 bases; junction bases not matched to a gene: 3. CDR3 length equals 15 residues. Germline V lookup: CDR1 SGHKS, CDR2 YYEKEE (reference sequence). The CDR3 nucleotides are TGTGCCAGCAGCTACCAGGGGGCCACTAATGAAAAACTGTTTTTT. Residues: CASSYQGATNEKLFF.

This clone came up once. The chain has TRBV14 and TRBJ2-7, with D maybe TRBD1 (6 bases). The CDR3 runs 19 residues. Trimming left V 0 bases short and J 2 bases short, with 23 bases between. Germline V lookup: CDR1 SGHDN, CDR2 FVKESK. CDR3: CASSQESRTEGSVPYEQYF. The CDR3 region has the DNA TGTGCCAGCAGCCAAGAATCGAGGACAGAGGGGTCAGTTCCCTACGAGCAGTACTTC.

CDR3: CASSVDHERGGPSDNEQFF. CDR3 in DNA: TGTGCCAGCAGCGTAGACCACGAGCGGGGGGGGCCTTCGGACAATGAGCAGTTCTTC. The chain carries TRBV9 and TRBJ2-1; 10 positions agree with TRBD2. The J segment lost 5 bases and the V segment lost 0 bases, leaving 14 bases of the junction unmatched. CDR1 is SGDLS, CDR2 YYNGEE, per germline. The CDR3 sequence is 19 residues long.

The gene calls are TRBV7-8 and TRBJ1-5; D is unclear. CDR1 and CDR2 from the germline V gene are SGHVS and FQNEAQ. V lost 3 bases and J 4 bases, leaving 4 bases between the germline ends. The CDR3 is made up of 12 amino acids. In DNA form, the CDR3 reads TGTGCCAGCAGCTTTTCAAATCAGCCCCAGCATTTT. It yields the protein CASSFSNQPQHF.

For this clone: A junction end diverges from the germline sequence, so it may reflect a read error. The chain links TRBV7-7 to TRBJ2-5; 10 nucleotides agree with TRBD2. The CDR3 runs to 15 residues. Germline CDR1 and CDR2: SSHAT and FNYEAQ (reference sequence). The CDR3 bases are TGTGCTAGCAGCTGGGGGACTAGCGAGGAAGAGACCCAGTACTTC. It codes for CASSWGTSEEETQYF.

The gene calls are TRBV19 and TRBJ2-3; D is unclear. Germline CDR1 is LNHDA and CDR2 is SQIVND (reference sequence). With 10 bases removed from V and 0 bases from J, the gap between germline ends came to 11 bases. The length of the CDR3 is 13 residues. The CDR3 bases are TGTGCCACCTCCTCGAGGAGCACAGATACGCAGTATTTT. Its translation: CATSSRSTDTQYF.

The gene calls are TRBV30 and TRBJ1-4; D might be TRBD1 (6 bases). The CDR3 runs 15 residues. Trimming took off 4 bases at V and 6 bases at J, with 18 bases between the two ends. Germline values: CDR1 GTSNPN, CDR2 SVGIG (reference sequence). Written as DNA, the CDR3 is TGTGCCTGGACAAGACGAACAGGGTATTATGAAAAACTGTTTTTT. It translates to CAWTRRTGYYEKLFF.

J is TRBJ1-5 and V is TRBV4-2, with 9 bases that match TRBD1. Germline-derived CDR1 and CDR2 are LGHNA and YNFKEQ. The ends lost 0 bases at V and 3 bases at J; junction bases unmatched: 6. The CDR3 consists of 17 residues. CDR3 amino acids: CASSQEPGQGINQPQHF. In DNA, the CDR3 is TGTGCCAGCAGCCAAGAGCCGGGACAGGGAATCAATCAGCCCCAGCATTTT.

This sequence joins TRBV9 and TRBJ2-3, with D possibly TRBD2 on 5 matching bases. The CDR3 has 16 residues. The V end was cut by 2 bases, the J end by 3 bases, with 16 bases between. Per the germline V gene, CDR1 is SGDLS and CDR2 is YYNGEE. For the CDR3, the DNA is TGTGCCAGCAGCGTCCGAACGGGGTCGGGAACAGATACGCAGTATTTT. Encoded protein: CASSVRTGSGTDTQYF.

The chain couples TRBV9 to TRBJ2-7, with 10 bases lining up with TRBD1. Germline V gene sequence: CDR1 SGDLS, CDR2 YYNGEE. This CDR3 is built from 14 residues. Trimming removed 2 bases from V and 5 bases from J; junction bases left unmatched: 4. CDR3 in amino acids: CASSVGQGGHEQYF. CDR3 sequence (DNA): TGTGCCAGCAGCGTCGGACAGGGGGGACACGAGCAGTACTTC.

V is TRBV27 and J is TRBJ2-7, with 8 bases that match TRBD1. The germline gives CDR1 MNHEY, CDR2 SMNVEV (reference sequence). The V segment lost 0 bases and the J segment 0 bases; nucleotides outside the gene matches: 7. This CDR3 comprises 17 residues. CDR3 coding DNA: TGTGCCAGCAGTTTATCGCAGGGACAGGATATCTCCTACGAGCAGTACTTC. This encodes CASSLSQGQDISYEQYF.

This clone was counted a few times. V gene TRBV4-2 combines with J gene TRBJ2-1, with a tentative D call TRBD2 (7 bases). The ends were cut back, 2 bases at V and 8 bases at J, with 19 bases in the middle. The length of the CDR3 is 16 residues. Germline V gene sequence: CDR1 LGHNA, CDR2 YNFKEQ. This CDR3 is CASSQRTRGARDEQFF. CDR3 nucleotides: TGTGCCAGCAGCCAAAGGACACGGGGGGCACGGGATGAGCAGTTCTTC.